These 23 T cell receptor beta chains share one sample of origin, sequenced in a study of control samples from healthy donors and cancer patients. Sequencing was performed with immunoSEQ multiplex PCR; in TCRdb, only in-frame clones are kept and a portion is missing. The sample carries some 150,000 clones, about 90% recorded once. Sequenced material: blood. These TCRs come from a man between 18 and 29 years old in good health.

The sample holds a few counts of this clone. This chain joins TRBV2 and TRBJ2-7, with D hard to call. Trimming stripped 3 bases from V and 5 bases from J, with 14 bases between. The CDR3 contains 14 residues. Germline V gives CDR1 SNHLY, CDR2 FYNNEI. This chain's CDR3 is CASSDDLVGDEQYF. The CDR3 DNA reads TGTGCCAGCAGTGATGACTTAGTGGGCGACGAGCAGTACTTC. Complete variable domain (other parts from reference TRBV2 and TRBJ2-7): EPEVTQTPSHQVTQMGQEVILRCVPISNHLYFYWYRQILGQKVEFLVSFYNNEISEKSEIFDDQFSVERPDGSNFTLKIRSTKLEDSAMYFCASSDDLVGDEQYFGPGTRLTVT.

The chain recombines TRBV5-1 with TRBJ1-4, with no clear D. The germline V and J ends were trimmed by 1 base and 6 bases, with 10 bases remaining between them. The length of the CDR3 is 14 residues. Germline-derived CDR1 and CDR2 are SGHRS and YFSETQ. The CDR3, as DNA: TGCGCCAGCAGCTTGTTGACATCGGATGAAAAACTGTTTTTT. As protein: CASSLLTSDEKLFF.

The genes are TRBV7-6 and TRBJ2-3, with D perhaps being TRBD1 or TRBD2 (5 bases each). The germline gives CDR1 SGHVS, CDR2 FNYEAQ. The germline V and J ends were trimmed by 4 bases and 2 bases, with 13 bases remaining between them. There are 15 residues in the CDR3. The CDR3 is CASSSGWDDTDTQYF. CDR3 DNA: TGTGCCAGCAGCTCTGGGTGGGACGACACAGATACGCAGTATTTT.

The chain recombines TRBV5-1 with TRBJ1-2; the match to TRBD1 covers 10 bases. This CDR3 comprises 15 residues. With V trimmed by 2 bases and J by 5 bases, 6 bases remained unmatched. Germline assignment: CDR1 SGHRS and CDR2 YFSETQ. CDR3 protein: CASSFSGTGEYGYTF. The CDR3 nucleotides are TGCGCCAGCAGCTTCTCCGGGACAGGGGAATATGGCTACACCTTC.

The CDR3 sequence: CASSIGSGITEAFF. As DNA, the CDR3 is TGTGCCAGTAGTATCGGATCGGGGATCACTGAAGCTTTCTTT. The rearrangement uses TRBV19 and TRBJ1-1; D is undetermined. V was trimmed by 3 bases and J by 4 bases, leaving 12 bases between them. Germline-derived CDR1 and CDR2 are LNHDA and SQIVND (reference sequence). This CDR3 comprises 14 residues.

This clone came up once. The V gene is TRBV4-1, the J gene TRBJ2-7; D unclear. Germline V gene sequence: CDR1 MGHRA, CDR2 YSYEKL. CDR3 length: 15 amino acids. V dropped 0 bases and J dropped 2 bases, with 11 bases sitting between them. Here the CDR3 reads CASSQEPRQAYEQYF. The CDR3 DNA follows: TGCGCCAGCAGCCAAGAACCTAGACAAGCCTACGAGCAGTACTTC.

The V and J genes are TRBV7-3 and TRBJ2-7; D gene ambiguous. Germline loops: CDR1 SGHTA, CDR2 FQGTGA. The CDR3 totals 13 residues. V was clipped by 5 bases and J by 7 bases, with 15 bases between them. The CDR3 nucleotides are TGTGCCAGCAGCCCGGTCCCCATGGGGGAGCAGTACTTC. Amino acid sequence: CASSPVPMGEQYF.

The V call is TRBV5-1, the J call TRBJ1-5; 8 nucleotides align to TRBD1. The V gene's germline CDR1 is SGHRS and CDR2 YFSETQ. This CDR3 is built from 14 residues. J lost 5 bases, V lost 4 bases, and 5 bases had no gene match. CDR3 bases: TGCGCCAGCAGCCCGGACAGGGCGGATCAGCCCCAGCATTTT. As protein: CASSPDRADQPQHF.

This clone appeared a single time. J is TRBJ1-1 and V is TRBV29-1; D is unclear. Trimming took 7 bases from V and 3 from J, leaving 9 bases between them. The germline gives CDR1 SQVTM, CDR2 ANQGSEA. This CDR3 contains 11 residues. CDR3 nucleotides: TGCAGCGCTCGTTGGGACACTGAAGCTTTCTTT. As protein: CSARWDTEAFF.

In nucleotides, the CDR3 is TGTGCCAGCAGTTACGGGTCGGGACAGGGGGCCTATGGCTACACCTTC. Encoded protein: CASSYGSGQGAYGYTF. This chain uses TRBV6-2 or TRBV6-3 with TRBJ1-2; the match to TRBD1 covers 12 bases. Germline V gives CDR1 MNHEY, CDR2 SVGEGT. The CDR3 spans 16 residues. The J segment lost 4 bases and the V segment lost 2 bases, leaving 5 bases of the junction unmatched.

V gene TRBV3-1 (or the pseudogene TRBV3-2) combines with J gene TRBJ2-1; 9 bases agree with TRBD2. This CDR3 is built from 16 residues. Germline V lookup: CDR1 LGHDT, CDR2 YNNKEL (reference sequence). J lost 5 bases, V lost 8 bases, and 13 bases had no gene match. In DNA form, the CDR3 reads TGTGCCAGCGGACTTCCCAGCGGGGGGCTTGACAATGAGCAGTTCTTC. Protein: CASGLPSGGLDNEQFF.

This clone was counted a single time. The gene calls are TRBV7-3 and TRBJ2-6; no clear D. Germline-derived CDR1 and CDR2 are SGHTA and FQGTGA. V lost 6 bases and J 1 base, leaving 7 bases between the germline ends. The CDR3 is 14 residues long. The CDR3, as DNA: TGTGCCAGCAGGCAGGAATCTGGGGCCAACGTCCTGACTTTC. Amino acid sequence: CASRQESGANVLTF. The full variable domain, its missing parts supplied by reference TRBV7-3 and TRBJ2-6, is GAGVSQTPSNKVTEKGKYVELRCDPISGHTALYWYRQSLGQGPEFLIYFQGTGAADDSGLPNDRFFAVRPEGSVSTLKIQRTERGDSAVYLCASRQESGANVLTFGAGSRLTVL.

The DNA for the CDR3 is TGTGCCAGCAGCCCGGCTACTACAGGGGCCTACGAGCAGTACTTC. Translating gives CASSPATTGAYEQYF. The V call is TRBV5-6, the J call TRBJ2-7, with TRBD1 identical over 7 bases. CDR1 is SGHDT, CDR2 YYEEEE, per germline. The V segment lost 4 bases and the J segment 2 bases; nucleotides outside the gene matches: 9. This CDR3 region has 15 residues.

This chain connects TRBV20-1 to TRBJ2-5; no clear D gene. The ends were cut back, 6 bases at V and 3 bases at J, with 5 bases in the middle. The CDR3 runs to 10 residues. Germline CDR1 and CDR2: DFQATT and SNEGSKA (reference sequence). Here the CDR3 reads CSAREETQYF. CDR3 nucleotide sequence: TGCAGTGCACGAGAAGAGACCCAGTACTTC.

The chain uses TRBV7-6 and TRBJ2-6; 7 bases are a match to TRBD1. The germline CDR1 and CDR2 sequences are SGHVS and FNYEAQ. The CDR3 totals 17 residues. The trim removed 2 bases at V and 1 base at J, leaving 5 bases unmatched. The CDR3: CASSLRTGPSGANVLTF. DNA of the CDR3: TGTGCCAGCAGCTTAAGGACAGGACCATCTGGGGCCAACGTCCTGACTTTC.

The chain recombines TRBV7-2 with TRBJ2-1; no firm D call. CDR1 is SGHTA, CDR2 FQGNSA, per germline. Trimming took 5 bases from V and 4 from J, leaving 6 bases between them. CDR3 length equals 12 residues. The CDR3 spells CASSMEYNEQFF. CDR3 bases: TGTGCCAGCAGCATGGAATACAATGAGCAGTTCTTC. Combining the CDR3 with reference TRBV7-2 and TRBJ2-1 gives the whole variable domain GAGVSQSPSNKVTEKGKDVELRCDPISGHTALYWYRQSLGQGLEFLIYFQGNSAPDKSGLPSDRFSAERTGGSVSTLTIQRTQQEDSAVYLCASSMEYNEQFFGPGTRLTVL.

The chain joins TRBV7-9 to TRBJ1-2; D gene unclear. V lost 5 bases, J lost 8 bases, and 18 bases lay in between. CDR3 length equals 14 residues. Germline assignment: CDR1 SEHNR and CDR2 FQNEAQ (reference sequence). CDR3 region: CASSHDVPSRGYTF. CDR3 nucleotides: TGTGCCAGCAGCCATGACGTGCCCTCACGGGGCTACACCTTC.

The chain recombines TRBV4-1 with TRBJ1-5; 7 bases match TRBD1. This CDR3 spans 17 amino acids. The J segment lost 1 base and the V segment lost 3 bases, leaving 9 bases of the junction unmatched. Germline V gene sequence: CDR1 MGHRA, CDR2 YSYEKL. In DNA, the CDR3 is TGCGCCAGCAGCCAGACTGGGACAGCGACCAGCAATCAGCCCCAGCATTTT. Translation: CASSQTGTATSNQPQHF.

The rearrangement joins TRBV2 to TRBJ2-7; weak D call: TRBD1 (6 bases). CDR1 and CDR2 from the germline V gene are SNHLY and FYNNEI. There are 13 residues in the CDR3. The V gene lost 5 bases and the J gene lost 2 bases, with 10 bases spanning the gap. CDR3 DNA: TGTGCCAGCAGTCGGGACATTCCCTACGAGCAGTACTTC. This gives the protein CASSRDIPYEQYF.

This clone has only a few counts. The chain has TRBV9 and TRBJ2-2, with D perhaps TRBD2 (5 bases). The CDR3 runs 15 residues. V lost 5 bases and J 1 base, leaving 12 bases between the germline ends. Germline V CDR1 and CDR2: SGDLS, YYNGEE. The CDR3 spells CASSHGRENTGELFF. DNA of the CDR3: TGTGCCAGCAGTCACGGACGGGAGAACACCGGGGAGCTGTTTTTT.

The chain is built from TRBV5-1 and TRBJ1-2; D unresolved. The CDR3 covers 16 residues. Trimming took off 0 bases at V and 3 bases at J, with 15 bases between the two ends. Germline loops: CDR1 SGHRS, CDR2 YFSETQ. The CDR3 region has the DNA TGCGCCAGCAGCTTGGGGCCTCAAAGCCAGGACTATGGCTACACCTTC. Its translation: CASSLGPQSQDYGYTF. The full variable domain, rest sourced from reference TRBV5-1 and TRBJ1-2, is KAGVTQTPRYLIKTRGQQVTLSCSPISGHRSVSWYQQTPGQGLQFLFEYFSETQRNKGNFPGRFSGRQFSNSRSEMNVSTLELGDSALYLCASSLGPQSQDYGYTFGSGTRLTVV.

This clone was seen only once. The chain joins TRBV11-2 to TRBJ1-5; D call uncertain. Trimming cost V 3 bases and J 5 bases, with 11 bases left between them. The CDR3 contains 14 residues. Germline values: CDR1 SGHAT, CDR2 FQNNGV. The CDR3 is CASSFAGSDQPQHF. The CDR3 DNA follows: TGTGCCAGCAGCTTCGCCGGCTCCGATCAGCCCCAGCATTTT.

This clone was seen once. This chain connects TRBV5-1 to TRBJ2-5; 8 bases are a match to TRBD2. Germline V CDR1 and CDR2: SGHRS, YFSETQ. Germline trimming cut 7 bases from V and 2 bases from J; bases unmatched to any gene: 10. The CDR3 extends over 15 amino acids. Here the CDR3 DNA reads TGCGCCAGCTCGGCGGCGGGGGGCCTTCAAGAGACCCAGTACTTC. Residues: CASSAAGGLQETQYF.